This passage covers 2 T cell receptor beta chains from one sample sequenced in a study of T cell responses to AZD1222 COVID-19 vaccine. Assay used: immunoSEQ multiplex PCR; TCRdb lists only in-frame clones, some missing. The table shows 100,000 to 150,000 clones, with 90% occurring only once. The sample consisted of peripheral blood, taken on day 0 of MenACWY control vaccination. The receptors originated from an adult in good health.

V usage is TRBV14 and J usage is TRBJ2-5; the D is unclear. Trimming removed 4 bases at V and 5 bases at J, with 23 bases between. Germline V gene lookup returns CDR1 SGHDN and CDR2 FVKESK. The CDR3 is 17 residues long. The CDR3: CASSPRFGSTPSETQYF. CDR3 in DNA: TGTGCCAGCAGCCCCCGATTCGGGTCCACTCCAAGCGAGACCCAGTACTTC. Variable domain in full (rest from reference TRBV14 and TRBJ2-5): EAGVTQFPSHSVIEKGQTVTLRCDPISGHDNLYWYRRVMGKEIKFLLHFVKESKQDESGMPNNRFLAERTGGTYSTLKVQPAELEDSGVYFCASSPRFGSTPSETQYFGPGTRLLVL.

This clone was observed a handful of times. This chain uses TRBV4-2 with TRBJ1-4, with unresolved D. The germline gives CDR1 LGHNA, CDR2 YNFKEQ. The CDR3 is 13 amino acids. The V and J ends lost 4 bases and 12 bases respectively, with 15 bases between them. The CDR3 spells CASSRLQQLELFF. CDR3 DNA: TGTGCCAGCAGCCGCTTACAGCAATTGGAACTGTTTTTT.